The sequence of this T cell receptor beta chain was determined in a study of shared clonotypes between healthy human individuals. Some clones are missing from TCRdb's copy, which holds only in-frame ones; the method was immunoSEQ multiplex PCR. The sample consists of some 2.1 million clones, 90% to 95% of them appearing once. The V gene's germline CDR1 is SNHLY and CDR2 FYNNEI. This CDR3 has 15 residues. V was shortened by 2 bases and J by 1 base, with 11 bases between the two germline ends. Study-wide points: Rarefaction showed that sequencing of sorted subsets was incomplete (despite large depth).

Every donor was a Caucasian adult from Nashville, Tennessee. The investigators split CD4+ cells into a CD45RA+ naive subset and a CD45RA-negative memory subset. A word on this clone: The antigen is not known.

The clonotype originates from a man younger than 35 in good health. The V and J genes are TRBV2 and TRBJ1-2; D is perhaps TRBD1 (6 bases). The specimen sequenced was naive CD4+ T cells sorted from blood. The subset was: CD45RA+ positively selected. CDR3 in DNA: TGTGCCAGCAGTGAAAGTGGACAGCTTAACTATGGCTACACCTTC. Encoded protein: CASSESGQLNYGYTF. Using reference TRBV2 and TRBJ1-2 for the parts outside the CDR3, the full variable domain is EPEVTQTPSHQVTQMGQEVILRCVPISNHLYFYWYRQILGQKVEFLVSFYNNEISEKSEIFDDQFSVERPDGSNFTLKIRSTKLEDSAMYFCASSESGQLNYGYTFGSGTRLTVV.